The 18 T cell receptor beta chains reported below all come from one sample, sequenced in a study of response to subunit inactivated influenza vaccine. TCRdb reprocessed the RT-PCR reads via MiXCR and lists one record per CDR3 protein. The sample carries approximately 730,000 distinct CDR3 sequences, over 11% recorded once. The source was PBMCs from blood, collected approximately 15 days before vaccination. Receptor source: a man aged 45 to 65 who received an inactivated influenza vaccine.

This chain joins TRBV7-9 and TRBJ2-7; D gene unclear. Trimming removed 3 bases from V and 0 bases from J, with 12 bases in between. The length of the CDR3 is 15 residues. From germline, CDR1 is SEHNR and CDR2 FQNEAQ (reference sequence). The CDR3, as DNA: TGTGCCAGCAGCTTTTCCTGGGAAAGCTCCTACGAGCAGTACTTC. Protein sequence: CASSFSWESSYEQYF.

This clonotype occurred a few times. J is TRBJ1-2 and V is TRBV12-3 or TRBV12-4; D might be TRBD1 (5 bases). The V end lost 3 bases, the J end lost 3 bases, and 14 bases lay between the germline ends. This CDR3 is built from 15 residues. The DNA of the CDR3 is TGTGCCAGCAGTTTTGGTGTGCGGGGGGACTATGGCTACACCTTC. Its translation: CASSFGVRGDYGYTF.

V usage is TRBV7-9 and J usage is TRBJ1-1, with 8 nucleotides matching TRBD1. The CDR3 length is 14 residues. From germline, CDR1 is SEHNR and CDR2 FQNEAQ (reference sequence). Losses at the gene ends were 3 bases for V and 4 bases for J; bases not matched to a gene: 4. The CDR3 DNA reads TGTGCCAGCAGCTTCGACAGGGGAAGCACTGAAGCTTTCTTT. Protein product: CASSFDRGSTEAFF.

The chain is built from TRBV7-9 and TRBJ2-5; no definite D call. Trimming pared 4 bases from V and 4 bases from J, leaving 13 bases between. Germline V gives CDR1 SEHNR, CDR2 FQNEAQ (reference sequence). The CDR3 is 14 residues long. CDR3 sequence reads: CASSSFSDLETQYF. DNA for the CDR3: TGTGCCAGCAGCTCCTTCAGTGATTTAGAGACCCAGTACTTC.

V usage is TRBV5-1 and J usage is TRBJ1-4; D ambiguous. The ends were cut back, 0 bases at V and 0 bases at J, with 6 bases in the middle. The CDR3 totals 15 residues. Per germline, CDR1 SGHRS and CDR2 YFSETQ. The CDR3 region is CASSLAVTTNEKLFF. The CDR3 coding sequence is TGCGCCAGCAGCTTGGCCGTCACAACTAATGAAAAACTGTTTTTT.

This clonotype was detected a few times. V usage is TRBV5-1 and J usage is TRBJ1-2, with 8 bases lining up with TRBD1. The length of the CDR3 is 15 residues. The germline gives CDR1 SGHRS, CDR2 YFSETQ. The V gene end was trimmed by 1 base and the J gene end by 2 bases; junction bases not matched to a gene: 4. In DNA, the CDR3 is TGCGCCAGCAGCTTGTTAGGGACAGGAAACTATGGCTACACCTTC. This translates into CASSLLGTGNYGYTF.

The chain is built from TRBV12-3 or TRBV12-4 and TRBJ1-5; D unresolved. The V end lost 5 bases, the J end lost 0 bases, and 14 bases lay between the germline ends. The CDR3 sequence is 16 residues long. This chain's CDR3 is CASSLQAGSSNQPQHF. In nucleotides, the CDR3 is TGTGCCAGCAGTCTCCAGGCGGGCTCTAGCAATCAGCCCCAGCATTTT.

This clonotype was seen a handful of times. V is TRBV4-1 and J is TRBJ2-5; 10 bases line up with TRBD1. The ends lost 5 bases at V and 5 bases at J; junction bases unmatched: 8. CDR1 is MGHRA, CDR2 YSYEKL, per germline. CDR3 size: 15 residues. The CDR3 nucleotides read TGCGCCAGCAGCGGAGGGACAGGGGAGTGGGAGACCCAGTACTTC. Translating gives CASSGGTGEWETQYF.

This clonotype was detected only a few times. This chain connects TRBV7-2 to TRBJ1-6, with 7 bases lining up with TRBD1. V was clipped by 1 base and J by 12 bases; unmatched bases: 3. This CDR3 spans 13 amino acids. CDR1 and CDR2 (germline): SGHTA, FQGNSA. The CDR3 DNA follows: TGTGCCAGCAGCTTAGACAGGGGTCGACCCCTCCACTTT. It codes for CASSLDRGRPLHF.

This clonotype was counted a single time. V usage is TRBV19 and J usage is TRBJ1-1; D is perhaps TRBD1 (5 bases). From germline, CDR1 is LNHDA and CDR2 SQIVND (reference sequence). V lost 3 bases and J lost 5, with 10 bases in between. This CDR3 comprises 13 residues. DNA for the CDR3: TGTGCCAGTAGTATGGGGGTCAGAACTGAAGCTTTCTTT. It translates to CASSMGVRTEAFF.

The chain uses TRBV27 and TRBJ2-1; no clear D gene. Germline loops: CDR1 MNHEY, CDR2 SMNVEV (reference sequence). The CDR3 is made up of 13 amino acids. V was trimmed by 6 bases and J by 3 bases, leaving 9 bases between them. The CDR3 bases are TGTGCCAGCAGCGTGACGAACTACAATGAGCAGTTCTTC. Protein sequence: CASSVTNYNEQFF.

This clonotype has only a few counts. The J gene is TRBJ2-1, the V gene TRBV5-1; 8 positions match TRBD1. In germline, CDR1 is SGHRS, CDR2 YFSETQ. The ends lost 3 bases at V and 5 bases at J; junction bases unmatched: 10. CDR3 length equals 16 residues. The CDR3 protein is CASSSPGTGPNNEQFF. Written as DNA, the CDR3 is TGCGCCAGCAGCTCTCCCGGGACAGGACCTAACAATGAGCAGTTCTTC.

This clonotype was seen at least ten times. The chain carries TRBV12-3 or TRBV12-4 and TRBJ1-1; D is perhaps TRBD1 (5 bases). This CDR3 is built from 14 residues. With 3 bases removed from V and 5 bases from J, the gap between germline ends came to 13 bases. Here the CDR3 reads CASSFLGGRTEAFF. The DNA for the CDR3 is TGTGCCAGCAGTTTTTTGGGGGGACGGACTGAAGCTTTCTTT.

The chain joins TRBV29-1 to TRBJ1-2; perhaps TRBD1 as D (5 bases). Germline CDR1 SQVTM, CDR2 ANQGSEA. The CDR3 length is 12 residues. V was pared by 8 bases and J by 3 bases, with 13 bases between. The CDR3 DNA reads TGCAGCACCTACGGGGCAGACTATGGCTACACCTTC. Encoded protein: CSTYGADYGYTF.

The CDR3 reads CASSYIGGQAMNTEAFF. DNA for the CDR3: TGTGCCAGCAGTTACATCGGGGGACAGGCCATGAACACTGAAGCTTTCTTT. The chain is built from TRBV6-5 and TRBJ1-1; 8 nucleotides align to TRBD1. The CDR3 is 17 residues long. The ends lost 2 bases at V and 0 bases at J; junction bases unmatched: 8. CDR1 and CDR2 (germline): MNHEY, SVGAGI.

The sample holds a few counts of this clonotype. This chain uses TRBV27 with TRBJ1-2; 9 bases line up with TRBD1. Germline V gene data show CDR1 as MNHEY and CDR2 as SMNVEV (reference sequence). The length of the CDR3 is 15 residues. The trim removed 3 bases at V and 5 bases at J, leaving 7 bases unmatched. The CDR3 nucleotides read TGTGCCAGCAGTTTTACCGGACAGGGGAGATATGGCTACACCTTC. Amino acids: CASSFTGQGRYGYTF.

The J gene is TRBJ2-2, the V gene TRBV9, with TRBD2 matching 12 bases. With V trimmed by 2 bases and J by 11 bases, 4 bases remained unmatched. CDR1 and CDR2 (germline): SGDLS, YYNGEE. The CDR3 sequence is 14 residues long. The CDR3 region has the DNA TGTGCCAGCAGCGTGGGGACTAGCGGGTATGAGCTGTTTTTT. Translation gives CASSVGTSGYELFF.

In its sample, this clonotype was seen a few times. The J gene is TRBJ1-1, the V gene TRBV18; the D is unclear. Trimming cost V 2 bases and J 4 bases, with 17 bases left between them. Germline V lookup: CDR1 KGHSH, CDR2 LQKENI. The CDR3 spans 16 residues. The CDR3 DNA reads as TGTGCCAGCTCACCAAATCGACACCTAATTCCCACTGAAGCTTTCTTT. It encodes CASSPNRHLIPTEAFF.